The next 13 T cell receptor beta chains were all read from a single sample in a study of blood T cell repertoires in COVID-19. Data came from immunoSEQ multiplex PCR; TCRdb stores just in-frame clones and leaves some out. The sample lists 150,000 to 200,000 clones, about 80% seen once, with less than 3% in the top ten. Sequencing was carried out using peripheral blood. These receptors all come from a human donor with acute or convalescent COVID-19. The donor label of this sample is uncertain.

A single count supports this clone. The CDR3 reads CASSLAQGETEAFF. In DNA form, the CDR3 reads TGCGCCAGCAGCTTGGCGCAGGGGGAGACTGAAGCTTTCTTT. V gene TRBV5-1 combines with J gene TRBJ1-1; TRBD1 matches 7 bases. Germline lookup yields CDR1 SGHRS and CDR2 YFSETQ. V gave up 0 bases and J gave up 5 bases; unmatched junction bases: 4. The CDR3 is made up of 14 amino acids.

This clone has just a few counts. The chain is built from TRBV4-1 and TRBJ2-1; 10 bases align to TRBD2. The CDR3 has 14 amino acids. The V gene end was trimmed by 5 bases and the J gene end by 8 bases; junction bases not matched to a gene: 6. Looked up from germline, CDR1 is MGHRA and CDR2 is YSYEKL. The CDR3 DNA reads TGCGCCAGCAGCGGGCTAGCGGGAGTTCATGAGCAGTTCTTC. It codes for CASSGLAGVHEQFF.

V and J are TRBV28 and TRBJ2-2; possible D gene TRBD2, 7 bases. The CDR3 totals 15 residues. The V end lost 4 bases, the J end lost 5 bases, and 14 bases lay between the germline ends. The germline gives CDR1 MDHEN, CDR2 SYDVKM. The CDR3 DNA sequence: TGTGCCAGCAGTTCCCTAGGGGGGGCAACCGGGGAGCTGTTTTTT. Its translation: CASSSLGGATGELFF.

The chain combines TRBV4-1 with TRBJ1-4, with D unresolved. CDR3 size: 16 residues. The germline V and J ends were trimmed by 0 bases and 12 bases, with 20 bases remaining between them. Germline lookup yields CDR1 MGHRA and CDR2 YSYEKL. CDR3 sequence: CASSQESLGQKRELFF. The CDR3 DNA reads TGCGCCAGCAGCCAAGAGTCCCTCGGGCAAAAGAGGGAACTGTTTTTT.

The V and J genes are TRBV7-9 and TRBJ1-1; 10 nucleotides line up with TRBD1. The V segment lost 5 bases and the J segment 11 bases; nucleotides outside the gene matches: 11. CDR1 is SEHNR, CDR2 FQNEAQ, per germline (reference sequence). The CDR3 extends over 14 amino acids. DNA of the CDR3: TGTGCCAGCAGCCCAAGACAGGGGGCGAATTCGGCTTTCTTT. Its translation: CASSPRQGANSAFF. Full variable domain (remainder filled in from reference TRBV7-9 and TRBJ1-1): DTGVSQNPRHKITKRGQNVTFRCDPISEHNRLYWYRQTLGQGPEFLTYFQNEAQLEKSRLLSDRFSAERPKGSFSTLEIQRTEQGDSAMYLCASSPRQGANSAFFGQGTRLTVV.

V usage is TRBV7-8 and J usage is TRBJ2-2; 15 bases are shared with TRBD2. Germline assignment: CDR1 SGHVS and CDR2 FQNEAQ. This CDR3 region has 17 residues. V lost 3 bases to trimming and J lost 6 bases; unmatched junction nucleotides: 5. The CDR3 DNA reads TGTGCCAGCAGCTTGGCTGGACTAGCGGGAGGGGCCGGGGAGCTGTTTTTT. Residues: CASSLAGLAGGAGELFF.

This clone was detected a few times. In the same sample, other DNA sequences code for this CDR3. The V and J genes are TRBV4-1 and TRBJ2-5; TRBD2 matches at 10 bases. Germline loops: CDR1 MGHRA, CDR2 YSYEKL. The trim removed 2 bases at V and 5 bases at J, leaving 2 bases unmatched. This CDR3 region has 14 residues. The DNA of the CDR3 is TGCGCCAGCAGCCAACTAGCGGGGGTTGAGACCCAGTACTTC. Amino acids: CASSQLAGVETQYF.

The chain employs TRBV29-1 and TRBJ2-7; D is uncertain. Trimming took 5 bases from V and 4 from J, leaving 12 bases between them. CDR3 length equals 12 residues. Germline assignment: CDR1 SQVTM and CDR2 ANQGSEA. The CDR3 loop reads CSVRVGQYEQYF. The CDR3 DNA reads TGCAGCGTTCGGGTCGGCCAGTACGAGCAGTACTTC.

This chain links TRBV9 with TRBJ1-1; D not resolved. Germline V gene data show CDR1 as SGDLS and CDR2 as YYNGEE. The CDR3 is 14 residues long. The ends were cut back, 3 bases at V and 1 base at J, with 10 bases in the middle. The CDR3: CASSGPGENTEAFF. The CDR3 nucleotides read TGTGCCAGCAGCGGACCGGGAGAGAACACTGAAGCTTTCTTT.

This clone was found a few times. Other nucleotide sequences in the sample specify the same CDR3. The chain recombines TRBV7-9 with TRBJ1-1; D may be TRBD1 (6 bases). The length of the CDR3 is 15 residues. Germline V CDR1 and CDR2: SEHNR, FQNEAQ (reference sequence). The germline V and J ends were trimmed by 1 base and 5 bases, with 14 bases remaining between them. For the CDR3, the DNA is TGTGCCAGCAGCTTAGTTGGCAGGGGTTTTACTGAAGCTTTCTTT. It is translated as CASSLVGRGFTEAFF.

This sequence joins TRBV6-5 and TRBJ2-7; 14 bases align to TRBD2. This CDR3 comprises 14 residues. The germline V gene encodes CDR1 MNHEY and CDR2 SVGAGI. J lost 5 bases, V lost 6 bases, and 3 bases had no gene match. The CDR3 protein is CASRAGLAGDEQYF. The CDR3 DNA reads TGTGCCAGCAGAGCGGGACTAGCGGGAGACGAGCAGTACTTC.

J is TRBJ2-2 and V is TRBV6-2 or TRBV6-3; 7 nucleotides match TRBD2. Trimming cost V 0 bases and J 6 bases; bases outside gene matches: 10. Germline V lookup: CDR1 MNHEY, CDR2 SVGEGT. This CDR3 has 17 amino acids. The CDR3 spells CASSYSSRGSYPGELFF. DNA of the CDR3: TGTGCCAGCAGTTACTCTTCTCGCGGGAGCTACCCCGGGGAGCTGTTTTTT.

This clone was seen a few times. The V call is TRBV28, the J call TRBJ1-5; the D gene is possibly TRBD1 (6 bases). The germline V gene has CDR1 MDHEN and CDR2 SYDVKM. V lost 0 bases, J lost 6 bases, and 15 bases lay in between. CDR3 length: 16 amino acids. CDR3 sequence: CASSLWGTGRAQPQHF. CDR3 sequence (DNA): TGTGCCAGCAGTTTATGGGGTACAGGGAGGGCTCAGCCCCAGCATTTT.